The present T cell receptor (beta chain) was sequenced within a study of shared clonotypes between healthy human individuals. Overall study context: Aged between 18 and 49, the donors were two women and three men.

Here immunoSEQ multiplex PCR was the method, and the copy in TCRdb shows in-frame clones only, minus some. The data hold more than 2 million clones, with roughly 96% observed a single time. Study-wide points: Clonotypes that were shared across a handful of donors made up around 5% of naive CD4 clonotypes. Compared with memory subsets, naive subsets generally had larger estimated richness.

As to this clone: Its antigen is as yet unknown.

Material: naive CD4+ T cells sorted from blood. Subset specified: CD45RA+ positively selected. The receptor was derived from a man between 18 and 29 years old in good health.

The CDR3 region has the DNA TGCGCCAGCAGCTCCGGGACAGCGATCTCCTACGAGCAGTACTTC. Protein sequence: CASSSGTAISYEQYF. V gene TRBV5-1 combines with J gene TRBJ2-7, with TRBD1 identical over 7 bases. This CDR3 contains 15 residues. Looked up from germline, CDR1 is SGHRS and CDR2 is YFSETQ. V lost 3 bases and J lost 0; bases outside the gene matches: 6. The whole variable domain, filled in from reference TRBV5-1 and TRBJ2-7, reads KAGVTQTPRYLIKTRGQQVTLSCSPISGHRSVSWYQQTPGQGLQFLFEYFSETQRNKGNFPGRFSGRQFSNSRSEMNVSTLELGDSALYLCASSSGTAISYEQYFGPGTRLTVT.